This TCR beta chain came from a study of metastatic and nonmetastatic thyroid tumors. Study summary: Patients with malignant and benign thyroid disease provided blood and tumor or nodule tissue, whose repertoires were compared. Study findings and constraints: Reports indicated that malignant thyroid tumors showed significantly higher TCR beta diversity than benign nodules did, in blood and tumor.

Turning to this clone: Its antigen is still unknown. One junction end does not reproduce the germline sequence, and a read error may be involved.

The CDR3 extends over 10 amino acids. Looked up from germline, CDR1 is DFQATT and CDR2 is SNEGSKA (reference sequence). Authors' analysis steps: A distant-metastasis classifier for papillary thyroid cancer was built using CDR3 differences across clinicopathological groups. TCRdb reanalyzed the PCR reads via MiXCR. These V and J calls rely on TCRdb rather than the paper's analysis. The table records about 49,000 clones, 20% of them present only once. The entire patient cohort was treatment-naive prior to thyroid surgery. The specimen sequenced was blood. The receptor was isolated from a female donor with papillary thyroid cancer or a benign thyroid nodule (not recorded which). Some clones in this sample may be carry-over from other donors' samples. This sequence joins TRBV20-1 and TRBJ2-7; D call uncertain. CDR3 loop: CSSTAYDQYF. The CDR3 nucleotides are TGCAGTTCTACCGCCTACGATCAGTACTTC.